The source of this TCR beta chain is a study of T cells after yellow fever vaccination. Via MiXCR, TCRdb re-called the 5' RACE reads, giving one row per CDR3 protein. The data contain 300,000 to 350,000 distinct CDR3 sequences, approximately 4.2% of them singletons. This CDR3 has 15 residues. The germline V gene has CDR1 LNHNV and CDR2 YYDKDF (reference sequence). Trimming pared 8 bases from V and 1 base from J, leaving 17 bases between. This TCR derives from a man aged 18 to 30 who received the YFV17D yellow fever vaccine. The J gene is TRBJ1-1, the V gene TRBV15, with unresolved D. Sequenced here: PBMCs, sampled 5 days after the yellow fever booster vaccination. The CDR3 nucleotides are TGTGCCACCCTGAGCCCCATGCGGGGGAACACTGAAGCTTTCTTT. This gives the protein CATLSPMRGNTEAFF.